Reported below is one TCR beta chain. Its antigen remains unidentified. Cells designated naive CD8 were CD45RO-negative and were positively selected for CCR7, with terminally differentiated effector memory CD45RA+ cells excluded. The data were produced by immunoSEQ multiplex PCR, yet TCRdb's version contains in-frame clones alone and is incomplete. The data contain about 700,000 clones, 92% of them singletons. This entry comes from a study of shared clonotypes between healthy human individuals. Overall study context: Three men and a couple of women, aged 18 to 49, were donors. Study-level results: About 5% of naive CD4 clonotypes were shared across four donors. The sole specimen, blood, was sampled, and tissue repertoires likely differ.

Trimming removed 5 bases from V and 0 bases from J, with 5 bases in between. CDR1 and CDR2 from the germline V gene are SEHNR and FQNEAQ (reference sequence). The CDR3 loop spans 12 amino acids. This receptor was taken from a young man in good health. Sequencing used naive CD8+ T cells sorted from blood. The chain has TRBV7-9 and TRBJ2-7; D uncertain. Written as DNA, the CDR3 is TGTGCCAGCAGCGATAGCTCCTACGAGCAGTACTTC. Its translation: CASSDSSYEQYF.